This T cell receptor beta chain is drawn from a study of shared clonotypes between healthy human individuals. Study-wide findings and caveats: Naive subsets, compared against memory subsets, generally had larger estimated richness values.

In the CD4+ fraction, cells were divided into CD45RA+ naive and CD45RA-negative memory subsets. Authors' processing steps: Filtering was not the same, since immunoSEQ gave junction-only sequences without quality scores. Clones were read by immunoSEQ multiplex PCR, and TCRdb kept only the in-frame ones, dropping some. V and J calls and clone size are given by that table; D and trimming were obtained from the DNA. The sample holds 650,000 to 750,000 clones, approximately 79% seen once. V lost 3 bases and J lost 0, with 11 bases in between. Germline lookup yields CDR1 SGHRS and CDR2 YFSETQ. The CDR3 is 15 residues long. Of note for this clone: Antigen unknown.

The chain has TRBV5-1 and TRBJ2-3; tentatively, D is TRBD1 (6 bases). This TCR was recovered from a woman aged 25 to 39 in good health. Sequencing input: memory CD4+ T cells sorted from blood. As for subset: CD45RA-negative fraction. CDR3 sequence: CASSSAGASTDTQYF. CDR3 DNA sequence: TGCGCCAGCAGCTCTGCAGGGGCCAGCACAGATACGCAGTATTTT.